These 29 T cell receptor beta chains came from one sample sequenced in a study of T-cell memory formation after mild COVID-19. TCRdb re-called the 5' RACE reads through MiXCR, storing one row per CDR3 protein. Of hundreds of thousands of distinct CDR3 sequences in the sample, about a sixth were seen once. The sample was PBMCs or a T cell subset sorted from them (not recorded which). The receptors here all came from an adult woman who had mild COVID-19 (a few samples of this study predate the infection). Cell type and time point are not known.

The sample holds a few counts of this clonotype. J is TRBJ2-2 and V is TRBV7-3; D call uncertain. Trimming took off 5 bases at V and 10 bases at J, with 14 bases between the two ends. Germline assignment: CDR1 SGHTA and CDR2 FQGTGA. The CDR3 contains 13 residues. The CDR3 region is CASSTLVKEELFF. CDR3 coding DNA: TGTGCCAGCAGCACCCTGGTAAAAGAGGAGCTGTTTTTT.

This clonotype occurred a few times. This chain links TRBV4-3 with TRBJ1-2; perhaps TRBD1 as D (5 bases). The CDR3 has 16 amino acids. Germline lookup yields CDR1 LGHNA and CDR2 YSLEER. Trimming removed 0 bases at V and 6 bases at J, with 17 bases between. The CDR3 bases are TGCGCCAGCAGCCAAGACGGAGGTTGGGGGGAGGATGGCTACACCTTC. This encodes CASSQDGGWGEDGYTF.

The rearrangement links TRBV29-1 to TRBJ2-7; 13 nucleotides line up with TRBD2. This CDR3 comprises 15 residues. From germline, CDR1 is SQVTM and CDR2 ANQGSEA. V trimming: 6 bases; J trimming: 3 bases; junction bases outside the gene matches: 8. As DNA, the CDR3 is TGCAGCGTGACCAAGGGACTAGCGGGAATCTACGAGCAGTACTTC. Amino acids: CSVTKGLAGIYEQYF.

The chain combines TRBV7-6 with TRBJ2-5; D is tentatively TRBD1 or TRBD2 (5 bases each). V was clipped by 1 base and J by 0 bases, with 15 bases between them. Germline V CDR1 and CDR2: SGHVS, FNYEAQ. This CDR3 spans 17 amino acids. The CDR3 DNA reads as TGTGCCAGCAGCTTAGACATAGGGACGGCAGACCAAGAGACCCAGTACTTC. Translation gives CASSLDIGTADQETQYF.

The rearrangement joins TRBV7-9 to TRBJ2-1, with TRBD2 as a possible D gene (6 bases). Looked up from germline, CDR1 is SEHNR and CDR2 is FQNEAQ (reference sequence). V was cut by 1 base and J by 7 bases, with 11 bases left in between. The CDR3 length is 14 residues. CDR3 loop: CASSLVAGWNEQFF. In nucleotides, the CDR3 is TGTGCCAGCAGCTTAGTGGCGGGGTGGAATGAGCAGTTCTTC.

This rearrangement joins TRBV4-1 to TRBJ2-7; possible D gene TRBD2, 6 bases. This CDR3 is 14 amino acids long. Trimming removed 3 bases from V and 2 bases from J, with 11 bases in between. The germline gives CDR1 MGHRA, CDR2 YSYEKL. This chain's CDR3 is CASSHRGATYEQYF. The CDR3 nucleotides are TGCGCCAGCAGCCACCGCGGGGCCACCTACGAGCAGTACTTC.

Only one count was recorded for this clonotype. This chain links TRBV4-2 with TRBJ1-3; D is perhaps TRBD1 (5 bases). This CDR3 has 15 amino acids. Germline V gene lookup returns CDR1 LGHNA and CDR2 YNFKEQ. With 4 bases removed from V and 2 bases from J, the gap between germline ends came to 12 bases. Here the CDR3 reads CASSPHSGAGNTIYF. CDR3 nucleotide sequence: TGTGCCAGCAGCCCCCATTCGGGGGCTGGAAACACCATATATTTT.

This clonotype was detected a few times. The rearrangement joins TRBV6-5 to TRBJ2-7; the match to TRBD1 covers 7 bases. CDR1 is MNHEY, CDR2 SVGAGI, per germline. With V trimmed by 5 bases and J by 4 bases, 8 bases remained unmatched. CDR3 length: 14 amino acids. This CDR3 reads CASSPSGQPYEQYF. The CDR3 DNA sequence: TGTGCCAGCAGTCCCTCGGGACAGCCGTACGAGCAGTACTTC.

Here the CDR3 DNA reads TGTGCCAGCAGCTTAGGGGCAGGGACTACAGATACGCAGTATTTT. Translated, it gives CASSLGAGTTDTQYF. V gene TRBV5-6 combines with J gene TRBJ2-3; weak D call: TRBD2 (6 bases). The germline CDR1 and CDR2 sequences are SGHDT and YYEEEE. The CDR3 runs to 15 residues. Trimming stripped 2 bases from V and 3 bases from J, with 13 bases between.

The V and J genes are TRBV24-1 and TRBJ1-4; D is unclear. This CDR3 has 14 residues. From germline, CDR1 is KGHDR and CDR2 SFDVKD. V was cut by 9 bases and J by 3 bases, with 13 bases left in between. The CDR3 sequence: CATDDYSANEKLFF. Here the CDR3 DNA reads TGTGCCACCGACGACTATTCAGCTAATGAAAAACTGTTTTTT.

A few counts support this clonotype. The V call is TRBV12-3 or TRBV12-4, the J call TRBJ2-3; 7 nucleotides align to TRBD2. The CDR3 has 17 residues. After removal of 6 bases from V and 4 bases from J, the junction contained 16 bases not matched to a gene. The CDR3 nucleotides read TGTGCCAGCAGCTTACCCGTGAGGGCGGGAGTCTCAGATACGCAGTATTTT. Protein: CASSLPVRAGVSDTQYF.

This clonotype was recorded many times. The chain employs TRBV20-1 and TRBJ2-1; 8 bases are a match to TRBD1. The V segment lost 3 bases and the J segment 5 bases; nucleotides outside the gene matches: 9. Germline V lookup: CDR1 DFQATT, CDR2 SNEGSKA (reference sequence). The CDR3 spans 15 residues. The CDR3 DNA reads as TGCAGTGCTAGCAACAGGGGGAGGCACGACAATGAGCAGTTCTTC. Translation gives CSASNRGRHDNEQFF.

The V call is TRBV11-1, the J call TRBJ2-7; the D gene is possibly TRBD2 (5 bases). Germline lookup yields CDR1 SGHAT and CDR2 FQDESV (reference sequence). V shed 7 bases and J shed 0 bases, with 19 bases lying between them. The length of the CDR3 is 16 residues. The CDR3 sequence is CASILVSGESSYEQYF. The DNA for the CDR3 is TGTGCCAGCATACTAGTCAGTGGGGAAAGCTCCTACGAGCAGTACTTC.

This clonotype was counted ten times or more. The chain combines TRBV27 with TRBJ2-7, with a possible D match to TRBD1 (5 bases). CDR3 length: 13 amino acids. Trimming cost V 3 bases and J 3 bases, with 9 bases left between them. Germline V gene lookup returns CDR1 MNHEY and CDR2 SMNVEV (reference sequence). The CDR3 region has the DNA TGTGCCAGCAGTTTCCTCGACAGCTACGAGCAGTACTTC. Its translation: CASSFLDSYEQYF.

This clonotype was found once. V and J are TRBV24-1 and TRBJ2-2, with D perhaps matching TRBD1 (5 bases). CDR1 KGHDR and CDR2 SFDVKD come from the germline V gene. V was clipped by 5 bases and J by 1 base, with 19 bases between them. The CDR3 totals 18 residues. CDR3 DNA sequence: TGTGCCACCAGTGCCATTTACCAGGGAAGGGGGAACACCGGGGAGCTGTTTTTT. Amino acid sequence: CATSAIYQGRGNTGELFF.

This clonotype occurred a few times. V gene TRBV7-9 combines with J gene TRBJ2-1, with 8 positions matching TRBD2. The germline CDR1 and CDR2 sequences are SEHNR and FQNEAQ (reference sequence). CDR3 length: 15 amino acids. Trimming cost V 1 base and J 11 bases; bases outside gene matches: 10. CDR3 in DNA: TGTGCCAGCAGCTTAGAACTAGCGGCACTCGTTAAGCAGTTCTTC. Its translation: CASSLELAALVKQFF.

This clonotype was observed many times. The V gene is TRBV18, the J gene TRBJ2-1; 11 positions agree with TRBD2. V gave up 4 bases and J gave up 9 bases; unmatched junction bases: 11. Looked up from germline, CDR1 is KGHSH and CDR2 is LQKENI. The CDR3 spans 16 residues. The CDR3 sequence: CASSLALAGGPGEQFF. CDR3 in DNA: TGTGCCAGCTCACTGGCCTTAGCGGGAGGGCCAGGTGAGCAGTTCTTC.

This clonotype showed up many times. CDR3 bases: TGTGCCACCAGTGACCGGACTAGAACTGGGGCCAACGTCCTGACTTTC. This codes for CATSDRTRTGANVLTF. The genes are TRBV24-1 and TRBJ2-6; 7 bases align to TRBD2. Germline V gene data show CDR1 as KGHDR and CDR2 as SFDVKD. J was trimmed by 2 bases and V by 4 bases; bases with no gene match: 4. This CDR3 is 16 amino acids long.

The table lists this clonotype with many counts. Here the CDR3 DNA reads TGTGCTTCAGCTCGGATTTTGTCGTACCCCAACGAGCAGTACTTC. Its translation is CASARILSYPNEQYF. The V call is TRBV12-3 or TRBV12-4, the J call TRBJ2-7, with no clear D. This CDR3 has 15 residues.

A few counts support this clonotype. The chain joins TRBV5-1 to TRBJ1-2; 8 bases are a match to TRBD1. V gave up 4 bases and J gave up 6 bases; unmatched junction bases: 14. This CDR3 comprises 16 residues. CDR1 is SGHRS and CDR2 is YFSETQ in the germline V gene. The CDR3 coding sequence is TGCGCCAGCAGCCTGGGACAGGCGGTCGTGTCGGATGGCTACACCTTC. It encodes CASSLGQAVVSDGYTF.

The rearrangement uses TRBV6-5 and TRBJ2-7; no clear D gene. The CDR3 covers 14 residues. Trimming shortened V by 5 bases and J by 6 bases, and 17 bases separated the two germline ends. Germline V gene data show CDR1 as MNHEY and CDR2 as SVGAGI. The CDR3 bases are TGTGCCAGCAGTGACGCCCTCGGGTCTCCCGAGCAGTACTTC. Translating gives CASSDALGSPEQYF.

A few counts support this clonotype. The V and J genes are TRBV15 and TRBJ2-5, with 9 bases identical to TRBD1. CDR1 and CDR2 (germline): LNHNV, YYDKDF (reference sequence). The trim removed 0 bases at V and 1 base at J, leaving 6 bases unmatched. The CDR3 sequence is 17 residues long. In DNA, the CDR3 is TGTGCCACCAGCAGAGAGAGGGGGACAGGGCCCCAAGAGACCCAGTACTTC. Encoded protein: CATSRERGTGPQETQYF.

This clonotype turned up a few times. DNA for the CDR3: TGCAGCGTGGGATCCGGTGAGCAGTTCTTC. Protein sequence: CSVGSGEQFF. The rearrangement links TRBV29-1 to TRBJ2-1; D call uncertain. CDR1 SQVTM and CDR2 ANQGSEA come from the germline V gene. The CDR3 contains 10 residues. The V gene lost 6 bases and the J gene lost 9 bases, with 9 bases spanning the gap.

The V and J genes are TRBV19 and TRBJ2-7; 11 positions agree with TRBD2. This CDR3 contains 14 residues. Trimming at V came to 6 bases and at J to 3 bases, leaving 4 bases not matched to a gene. The germline V gene has CDR1 LNHDA and CDR2 SQIVND (reference sequence). CDR3 bases: TGTGCCAGTAGGCAACTAGCGGGAGACTACGAGCAGTACTTC. It is translated as CASRQLAGDYEQYF.

The V and J genes are TRBV11-2 and TRBJ2-1; TRBD2 might be the D (6 bases). V was cut by 4 bases and J by 7 bases, with 17 bases left in between. The CDR3 is made up of 15 amino acids. Per the germline V gene, CDR1 is SGHAT and CDR2 is FQNNGV. CDR3 in DNA: TGTGCCAGCAGCTCACGGGGGACGCCTAGAAATGAGCAGTTCTTC. This translates into CASSSRGTPRNEQFF.

The chain carries TRBV27 and TRBJ2-3, with TRBD2 matching over 9 bases. CDR3 length: 14 residues. The ends lost 7 bases at V and 2 bases at J; junction bases unmatched: 4. Per germline, CDR1 MNHEY and CDR2 SMNVEV (reference sequence). The CDR3 DNA is TGTGCCAGCAAACTAGCGGGTCCCACAGATACGCAGTATTTT. Protein: CASKLAGPTDTQYF.

This chain uses TRBV12-3 or TRBV12-4 with TRBJ2-3; D may be TRBD2 (6 bases). The CDR3 is 15 residues long. Trimming left V 5 bases short and J 4 bases short, with 16 bases between. The CDR3 bases are TGTGCCAGCAGTGTAGGACTATTCGGTCCAGATACGCAGTATTTT. It codes for CASSVGLFGPDTQYF.

J is TRBJ2-3 and V is TRBV7-6; 7 bases are a match to TRBD1. Trimming at V came to 1 base and at J to 4 bases, leaving 17 bases not matched to a gene. This CDR3 contains 19 residues. Germline CDR1 SGHVS, CDR2 FNYEAQ. CDR3 region: CASSLVYTGAHLAPDTQYF. In DNA, the CDR3 is TGTGCCAGCAGCTTAGTTTACACAGGGGCGCACCTCGCGCCAGATACGCAGTATTTT.

This clonotype was observed a few times. This chain uses TRBV19 with TRBJ2-1; 10 bases fit TRBD1. In germline, CDR1 is LNHDA, CDR2 SQIVND (reference sequence). This CDR3 has 16 residues. V was pared by 3 bases and J by 6 bases, with 8 bases of the junction left unmatched. The CDR3 loop reads CASSIGTGARGNEQFF. The CDR3 nucleotides are TGTGCCAGTAGTATCGGGACAGGGGCTCGGGGCAATGAGCAGTTCTTC.